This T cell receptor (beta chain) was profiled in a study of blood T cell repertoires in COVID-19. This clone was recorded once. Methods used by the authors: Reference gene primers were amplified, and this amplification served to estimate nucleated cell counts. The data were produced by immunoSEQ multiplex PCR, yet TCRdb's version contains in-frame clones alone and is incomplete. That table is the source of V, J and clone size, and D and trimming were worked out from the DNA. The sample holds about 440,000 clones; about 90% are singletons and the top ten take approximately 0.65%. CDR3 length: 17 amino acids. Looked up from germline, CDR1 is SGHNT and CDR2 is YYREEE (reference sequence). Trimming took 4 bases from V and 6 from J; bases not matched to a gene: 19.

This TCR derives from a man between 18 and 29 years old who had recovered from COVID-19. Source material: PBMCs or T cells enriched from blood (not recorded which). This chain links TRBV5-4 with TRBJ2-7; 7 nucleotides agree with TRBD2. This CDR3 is CASSRRMFGGRSGEQYF. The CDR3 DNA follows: TGTGCCAGCAGCCGGCGGATGTTTGGCGGGAGATCCGGCGAGCAGTACTTC. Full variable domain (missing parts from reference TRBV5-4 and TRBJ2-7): ETGVTQSPTHLIKTRGQQVTLRCSSQSGHNTVSWYQQALGQGPQFIFQYYREEENGRGNFPPRFSGLQFPNYSSELNVNALELDDSALYLCASSRRMFGGRSGEQYFGPGTRLTVT.